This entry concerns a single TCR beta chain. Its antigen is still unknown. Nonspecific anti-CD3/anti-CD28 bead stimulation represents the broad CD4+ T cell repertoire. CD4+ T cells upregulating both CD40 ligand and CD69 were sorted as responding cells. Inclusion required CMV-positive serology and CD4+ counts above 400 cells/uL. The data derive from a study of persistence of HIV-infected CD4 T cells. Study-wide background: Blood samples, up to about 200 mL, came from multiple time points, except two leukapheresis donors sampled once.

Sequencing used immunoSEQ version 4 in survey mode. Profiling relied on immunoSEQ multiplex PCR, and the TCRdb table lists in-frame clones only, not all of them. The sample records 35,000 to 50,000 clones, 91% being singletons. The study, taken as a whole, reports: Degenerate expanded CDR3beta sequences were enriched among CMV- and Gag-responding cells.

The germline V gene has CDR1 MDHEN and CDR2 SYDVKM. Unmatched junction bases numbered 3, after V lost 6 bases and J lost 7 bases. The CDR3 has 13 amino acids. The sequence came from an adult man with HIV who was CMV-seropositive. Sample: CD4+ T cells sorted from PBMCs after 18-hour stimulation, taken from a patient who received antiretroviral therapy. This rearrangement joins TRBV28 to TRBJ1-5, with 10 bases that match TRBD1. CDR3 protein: CASRGDRGQPQHF. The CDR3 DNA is TGTGCCAGCAGGGGGGACAGGGGACAGCCCCAGCATTTT.